One and the same sample provided the 22 T cell receptor beta chains below, sequenced in a study of cytomegalovirus exposure and HLA in healthy donors. A multiplex PCR was run with 60 Vbeta primers and 13 Jbeta primers. Profiling relied on immunoSEQ multiplex PCR, and the TCRdb table lists in-frame clones only, not all of them. The sample lists roughly 150,000 clones; around 78% were seen once. The sequencing sample was made of PBMCs. Receptors originate from a woman between 35 and 50 years old in good health and CMV-seronegative.

The chain employs TRBV14 and TRBJ2-5, with D tentatively TRBD1 (5 bases). With 3 bases removed from V and 2 bases from J, the gap between germline ends came to 13 bases. This CDR3 has 15 amino acids. Germline values: CDR1 SGHDN, CDR2 FVKESK. The CDR3 DNA is TGTGCCAGCAGCCAGGTTCCAGGGCCACAAGAGACCCAGTACTTC. Translation: CASSQVPGPQETQYF.

This chain connects TRBV5-6 to TRBJ1-1; no clear D gene. The V gene lost 3 bases and the J gene lost 5 bases, with 8 bases spanning the gap. CDR3 length: 12 residues. The germline V gene encodes CDR1 SGHDT and CDR2 YYEEEE. The CDR3 here is CASSWSVTEAFF. For the CDR3, the DNA is TGTGCCAGCAGCTGGAGTGTGACTGAAGCTTTCTTT.

A single count supports this clone. CDR3 region: CSVERSSGELFF. The DNA of the CDR3 is TGCAGCGTTGAACGGAGTTCCGGGGAGCTGTTTTTT. This chain connects TRBV29-1 to TRBJ2-2; no reliable D call. V was cut by 2 bases and J by 6 bases, with 7 bases left in between. Germline CDR1 SQVTM, CDR2 ANQGSEA. The CDR3 has 12 residues.

The J gene is TRBJ2-5, the V gene TRBV18; D might be TRBD1 (6 bases). TRBJ2-7 matches the DNA end more closely, so the J call is doubtful. Germline V gives CDR1 KGHSH, CDR2 LQKENI. The CDR3 runs 13 residues. In DNA form, the CDR3 reads TGTGCCAGCTCCCTAACAGGGTCCTACGAGCAGTACTTC. Residues: CASSLTGSYEQYF.

V is TRBV7-6 and J is TRBJ2-1, with 8 nucleotides matching TRBD2. The CDR3 consists of 14 residues. Germline CDR1 and CDR2: SGHVS and FNYEAQ. The V and J ends lost 3 bases and 16 bases, in that order; junction bases with no gene match: 14. As DNA, the CDR3 is TGTGCCAGCAGCTTCTGTCACCTCGGACTAGCCGAATTCTTC. Its protein product is CASSFCHLGLAEFF.

The chain recombines TRBV19 with TRBJ1-5; TRBD1 agrees at 9 bases. The ends lost 1 base at V and 0 bases at J; junction bases unmatched: 1. This CDR3 contains 16 residues. Looked up from germline, CDR1 is LNHDA and CDR2 is SQIVND (reference sequence). The DNA for the CDR3 is TGTGCCAGTAGTATAGGACAGGGGGATAGCAATCAGCCCCAGCATTTT. It yields the protein CASSIGQGDSNQPQHF.

The rearrangement links TRBV5-6 to TRBJ2-1; 9 bases are shared with TRBD2. Germline-derived CDR1 and CDR2 are SGHDT and YYEEEE. V was pared by 8 bases and J by 4 bases, with 10 bases of the junction left unmatched. The CDR3 sequence is 15 residues long. The CDR3 here is CASTRASGKYNEQFF. The DNA for the CDR3 is TGTGCCAGTACCCGGGCTAGCGGGAAGTACAATGAGCAGTTCTTC.

The CDR3: CASSIGQGSYEQYF. CDR3 nucleotide sequence: TGTGCCAGTAGTATCGGACAGGGGTCCTACGAGCAGTACTTC. This chain uses TRBV19 with TRBJ2-7; 9 nucleotides line up with TRBD1. This CDR3 is 14 amino acids long. Per germline, CDR1 LNHDA and CDR2 SQIVND (reference sequence). After removal of 3 bases from V and 1 base from J, the junction contained 1 base not matched to a gene.

The chain combines TRBV5-5 with TRBJ2-6; D is undetermined. Germline V gene lookup returns CDR1 SGHKS and CDR2 YYEKEE (reference sequence). Trimming left V 4 bases short and J 4 bases short, with 9 bases between. The length of the CDR3 is 14 residues. The DNA of the CDR3 is TGTGCCAGCAGCGTAGATCCCGGGGCCAACGTCCTGACTTTC. It encodes CASSVDPGANVLTF.

The J gene is TRBJ2-7, the V gene TRBV2; D is unresolved. Germline loops: CDR1 SNHLY, CDR2 FYNNEI. V shed 3 bases and J shed 5 bases, with 5 bases lying between them. The CDR3 sequence is 11 residues long. The DNA for the CDR3 is TGTGCCAGCAGTGAGGCCCACGAGCAGTACTTC. Encoded protein: CASSEAHEQYF.

The chain links TRBV7-9 to TRBJ1-4, with 7 nucleotides matching TRBD1. The CDR3 extends over 12 amino acids. V lost 1 base to trimming and J lost 15 bases; unmatched junction nucleotides: 5. Germline V gene sequence: CDR1 SEHNR, CDR2 FQNEAQ (reference sequence). CDR3 protein: CASSLETGALFF. For the CDR3, the DNA is TGTGCCAGCAGCTTAGAAACAGGGGCATTGTTTTTT.

The genes are TRBV2 and TRBJ1-2; 8 positions agree with TRBD1. V lost 0 bases to trimming and J lost 4 bases; unmatched junction nucleotides: 4. Germline values: CDR1 SNHLY, CDR2 FYNNEI. The CDR3 is made up of 15 amino acids. CDR3 nucleotide sequence: TGTGCCAGCAGTGAAGCTGGGACAGGAGCCTATGGCTACACCTTC. Amino acid sequence: CASSEAGTGAYGYTF.

This sequence joins TRBV5-5 and TRBJ1-5; 9 nucleotides line up with TRBD1. The CDR3 is 16 amino acids. With V trimmed by 4 bases and J by 11 bases, 16 bases remained unmatched. CDR1 and CDR2 (germline): SGHKS, YYEKEE (reference sequence). As DNA, the CDR3 is TGTGCCAGCAGCCAAAGGTCCGGGACAGGGAAGGAGGCCCAGCATTTT. This translates into CASSQRSGTGKEAQHF.

The J gene is TRBJ2-3, the V gene TRBV19; D is possibly TRBD1 (5 bases). V shed 7 bases and J shed 3 bases, with 14 bases lying between them. The CDR3 is made up of 14 amino acids. Germline V CDR1 and CDR2: LNHDA, SQIVND (reference sequence). The CDR3 sequence: CASKGNMGTDTQYF. CDR3 DNA sequence: TGTGCCAGTAAGGGGAATATGGGAACAGATACGCAGTATTTT.

The genes are TRBV11-3 and TRBJ1-5; D uncertain. The CDR3 runs 15 residues. Germline V gene sequence: CDR1 SGHNT, CDR2 YENEEA. Trimming pared 5 bases from V and 4 bases from J, leaving 15 bases between. The CDR3 coding sequence is TGTGCCAGCAGCCAAGATTCCGTCGGGAATCAGCCCCAGCATTTT. Its protein is CASSQDSVGNQPQHF.

The chain is built from TRBV27 and TRBJ2-2, with D maybe TRBD1 (6 bases). Trimming left V 3 bases short and J 4 bases short, with 9 bases between. Looked up from germline, CDR1 is MNHEY and CDR2 is SMNVEV (reference sequence). The CDR3 covers 14 residues. Here the CDR3 DNA reads TGTGCCAGCAGTTTTTTGGGGGCCACCGGGGAGCTGTTTTTT. Amino acid sequence: CASSFLGATGELFF.

The V gene is TRBV29-1, the J gene TRBJ2-7; 8 bases line up with TRBD2. CDR1 SQVTM and CDR2 ANQGSEA come from the germline V gene. This CDR3 is 13 amino acids long. With 1 base clipped from V and 6 bases from J, the junction kept 5 bases outside the gene matches. CDR3 nucleotides: TGCAGCGTTGAAGGAGCGGGAGTCGGCGAGCAGTACTTC. Translating it yields CSVEGAGVGEQYF.

The chain employs TRBV7-2 and TRBJ2-7, with 7 bases identical to TRBD2. From germline, CDR1 is SGHTA and CDR2 FQGNSA. This CDR3 is built from 13 residues. The V gene end was trimmed by 1 base and the J gene end by 5 bases; junction bases not matched to a gene: 2. The CDR3 here is CASSLGGRDEQYF. The CDR3 nucleotides are TGTGCCAGCAGCTTAGGCGGGAGAGACGAGCAGTACTTC.

This sequence joins TRBV7-8 and TRBJ1-4; D uncertain. Germline lookup yields CDR1 SGHVS and CDR2 FQNEAQ. Trimming cost V 5 bases and J 6 bases, with 16 bases left between them. The CDR3 covers 15 residues. The DNA for the CDR3 is TGTGCCAGCAGCATTAGGACGGGGATCCATGAAAAACTGTTTTTT. Encoded protein: CASSIRTGIHEKLFF.

V is TRBV7-3 and J is TRBJ2-7; tentatively, D is TRBD1 (6 bases). The CDR3 runs to 15 residues. V dropped 4 bases and J dropped 6 bases, with 19 bases sitting between them. Germline V gene data show CDR1 as SGHTA and CDR2 as FQGTGA. The CDR3 region has the DNA TGTGCCAGCAGCTCGGGTTCTTTTGGGGGCTCCGAGCAGTACTTC. It encodes CASSSGSFGGSEQYF. The full variable domain, with the rest looked up from reference TRBV7-3 and TRBJ2-7, is GAGVSQTPSNKVTEKGKYVELRCDPISGHTALYWYRQSLGQGPEFLIYFQGTGAADDSGLPNDRFFAVRPEGSVSTLKIQRTERGDSAVYLCASSSGSFGGSEQYFGPGTRLTVT.

This clone appeared once. The chain recombines TRBV27 with TRBJ2-3; no clear D gene. V shed 6 bases and J shed 6 bases, with 10 bases lying between them. Germline assignment: CDR1 MNHEY and CDR2 SMNVEV (reference sequence). The CDR3 runs to 12 residues. Here the CDR3 DNA reads TGTGCCAGCAGAAGAGGTACCGATACGCAGTATTTT. It codes for CASRRGTDTQYF.

This clone was detected only once. As DNA, the CDR3 is TGTGCCAGCCTTCGGGACAACTGGGATGGCTACACCTTC. Encoded protein: CASLRDNWDGYTF. The rearrangement uses TRBV28 and TRBJ1-2; tentatively, D is TRBD1 (6 bases). Trimming removed 8 bases from V and 6 bases from J, with 16 bases in between. The germline V gene encodes CDR1 MDHEN and CDR2 SYDVKM. The CDR3 length is 13 residues.